This T cell receptor beta chain was captured by sequencing in a study of blood T cell repertoires in COVID-19. About the research overall: Some COVID-19 samples were acute and others convalescent; all came from the United States, Italy and Spain.

The germline gives CDR1 MDHEN, CDR2 SYDVKM. The CDR3 sequence is 14 residues long. The V end was cut by 3 bases, the J end by 2 bases, with 7 bases between. Study processing details: Amplification with reference gene primers provided the estimates of nucleated cell counts. TCRdb's copy holds only in-frame clones and misses some; the assay was immunoSEQ multiplex PCR. V and J calls and clone size are as listed in that table; D and trimming were resolved from the DNA. Altogether about 400,000 clones are present, just under 90% being singletons, with the ten largest covering 1.7%. The V gene is TRBV28, the J gene TRBJ2-2; maybe TRBD1 (5 bases). The specimen sequenced was PBMCs or T cells enriched from blood (not recorded which). The sequence was obtained from a woman in her 30s who had recovered from COVID-19. The CDR3 loop is CASSFRGNTGELFF. Here the CDR3 DNA reads TGTGCCAGCAGTTTTAGGGGTAACACCGGGGAGCTGTTTTTT.